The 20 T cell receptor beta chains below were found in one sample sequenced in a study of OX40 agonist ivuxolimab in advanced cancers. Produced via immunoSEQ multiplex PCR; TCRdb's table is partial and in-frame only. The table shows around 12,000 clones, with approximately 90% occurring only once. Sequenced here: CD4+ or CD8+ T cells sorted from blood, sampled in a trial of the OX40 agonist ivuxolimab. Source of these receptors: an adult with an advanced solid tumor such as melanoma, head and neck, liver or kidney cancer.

This CDR3 is CASRTGTEETQYF. The CDR3 bases are TGTGCCAGCAGGACCGGGACGGAAGAGACCCAGTACTTC. This sequence joins TRBV11-3 and TRBJ2-5; D is perhaps TRBD1 or TRBD2 (5 bases each). Germline-derived CDR1 and CDR2 are SGHNT and YENEEA. This CDR3 comprises 13 residues. With 6 bases removed from V and 3 bases from J, the gap between germline ends came to 11 bases. The full variable domain, in which reference TRBV11-3 and TRBJ2-5 provide the parts outside the CDR3, is EAGVVQSPRYKIIEKKQPVAFWCNPISGHNTLYWYLQNLGQGPELLIRYENEEAVDDSQLPKDRFSAERLKGVDSTLKIQPAELGDSAVYLCASRTGTEETQYFGPGTRLLVL.

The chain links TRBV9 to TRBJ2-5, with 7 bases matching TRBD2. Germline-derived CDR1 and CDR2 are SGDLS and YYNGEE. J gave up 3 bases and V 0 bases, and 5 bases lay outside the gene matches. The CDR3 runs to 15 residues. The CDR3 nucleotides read TGTGCCAGCAGCGTAGTAGTGGGAGGGAAAGAGACCCAGTACTTC. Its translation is CASSVVVGGKETQYF.

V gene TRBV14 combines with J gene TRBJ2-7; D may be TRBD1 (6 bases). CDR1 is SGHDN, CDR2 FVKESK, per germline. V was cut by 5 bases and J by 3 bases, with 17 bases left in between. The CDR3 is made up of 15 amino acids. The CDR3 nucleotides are TGTGCCAGCAGCTGGGGGCCTGTCTCTAACTACGAGCAGTACTTC. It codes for CASSWGPVSNYEQYF.

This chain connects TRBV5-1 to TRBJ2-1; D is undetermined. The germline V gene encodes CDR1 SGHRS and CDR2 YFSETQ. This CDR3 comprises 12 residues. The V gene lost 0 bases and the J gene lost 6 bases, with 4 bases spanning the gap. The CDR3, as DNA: TGCGCCAGCAGCTTGGAAGGCAATGAGCAGTTCTTC. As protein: CASSLEGNEQFF.

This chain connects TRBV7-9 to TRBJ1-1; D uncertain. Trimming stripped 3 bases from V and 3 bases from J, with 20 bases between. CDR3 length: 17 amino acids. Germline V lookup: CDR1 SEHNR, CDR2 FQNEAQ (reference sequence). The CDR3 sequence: CASSLPSTQRRHTEAFF. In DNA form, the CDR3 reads TGTGCCAGCAGCTTGCCGTCCACACAGCGGCGGCACACTGAAGCTTTCTTT.

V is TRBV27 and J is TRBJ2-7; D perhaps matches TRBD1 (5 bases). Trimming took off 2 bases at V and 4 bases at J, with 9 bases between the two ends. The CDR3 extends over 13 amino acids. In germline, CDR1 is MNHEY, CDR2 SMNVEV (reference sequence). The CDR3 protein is CASSLQGGYEQYF. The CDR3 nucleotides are TGTGCCAGCAGTTTACAGGGTGGGTACGAGCAGTACTTC.

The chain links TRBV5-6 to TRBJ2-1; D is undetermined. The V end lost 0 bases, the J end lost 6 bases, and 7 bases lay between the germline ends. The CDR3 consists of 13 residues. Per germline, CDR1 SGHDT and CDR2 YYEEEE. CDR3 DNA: TGTGCCAGCAGCTTGGCCCCGGCCAATGAGCAGTTCTTC. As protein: CASSLAPANEQFF.

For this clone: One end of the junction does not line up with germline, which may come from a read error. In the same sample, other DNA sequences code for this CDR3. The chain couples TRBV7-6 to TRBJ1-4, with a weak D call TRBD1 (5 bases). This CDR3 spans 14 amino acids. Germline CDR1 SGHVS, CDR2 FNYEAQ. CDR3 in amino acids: CASSLAGDGEKLFF. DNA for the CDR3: TGTGCCAGCAGCTTAGCGGGGGACGGTGAAAAACTGTTCTTT. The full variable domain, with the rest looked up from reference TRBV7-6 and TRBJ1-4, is GAGVSQSPRYKVTKRGQDVALRCDPISGHVSLYWYRQALGQGPEFLTYFNYEAQQDKSGLPNDRFSAERPEGSISTLTIQRTEQRDSAMYRCASSLAGDGEKLFFGSGTQLSVL.

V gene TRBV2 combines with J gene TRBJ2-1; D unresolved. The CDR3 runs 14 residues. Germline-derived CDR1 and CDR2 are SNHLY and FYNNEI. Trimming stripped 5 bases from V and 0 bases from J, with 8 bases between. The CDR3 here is CASSYRSSYNEQFF. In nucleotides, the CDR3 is TGTGCCAGCAGTTATCGTAGCTCCTACAATGAGCAGTTCTTC.

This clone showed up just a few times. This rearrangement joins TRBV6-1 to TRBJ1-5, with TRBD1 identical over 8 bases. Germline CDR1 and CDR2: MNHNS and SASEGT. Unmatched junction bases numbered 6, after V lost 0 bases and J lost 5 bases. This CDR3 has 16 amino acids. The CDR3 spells CASSEAPGQGYQPQHF. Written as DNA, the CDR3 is TGTGCCAGCAGTGAAGCGCCTGGACAGGGTTATCAGCCCCAGCATTTT.

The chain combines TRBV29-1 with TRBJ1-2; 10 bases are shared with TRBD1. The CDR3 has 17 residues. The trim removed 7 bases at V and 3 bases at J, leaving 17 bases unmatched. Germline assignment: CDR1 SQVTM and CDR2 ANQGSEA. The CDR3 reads CSAIVFSDRGFHYGYTF. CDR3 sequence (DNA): TGCAGCGCAATAGTCTTTTCGGACAGGGGGTTTCACTATGGCTACACCTTC.

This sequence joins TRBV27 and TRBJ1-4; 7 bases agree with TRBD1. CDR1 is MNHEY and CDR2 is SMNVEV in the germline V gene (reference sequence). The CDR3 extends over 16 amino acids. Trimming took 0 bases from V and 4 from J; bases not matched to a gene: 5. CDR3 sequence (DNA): TGTGCCAGCAGTTTATCGTTTGGGACAGTTAATGAAAAACTGTTTTTT. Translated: CASSLSFGTVNEKLFF.

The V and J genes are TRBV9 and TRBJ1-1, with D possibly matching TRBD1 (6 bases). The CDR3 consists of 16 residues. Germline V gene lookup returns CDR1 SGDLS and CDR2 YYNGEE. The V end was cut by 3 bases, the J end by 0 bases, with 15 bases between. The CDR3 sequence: CASSERMGHLNTEAFF. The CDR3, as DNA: TGTGCCAGCAGCGAAAGAATGGGACATCTGAACACTGAAGCTTTCTTT.

CDR3 region: CASSVVGAGTGEQYF. CDR3 DNA: TGTGCCAGCAGCGTAGTAGGGGCGGGAACGGGCGAGCAGTACTTC. The chain uses TRBV9 and TRBJ2-7; possible D gene TRBD2, 6 bases. Germline-derived CDR1 and CDR2 are SGDLS and YYNGEE. CDR3 length equals 15 residues. V lost 0 bases, J lost 6 bases, and 16 bases lay in between.

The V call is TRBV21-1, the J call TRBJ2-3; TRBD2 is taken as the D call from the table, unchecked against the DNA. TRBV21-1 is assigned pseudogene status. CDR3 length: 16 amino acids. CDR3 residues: CASSKWTSGSTDTQYF. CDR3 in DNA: TGTGCCAGCAGCAAATGGACTAGCGGAAGCACAGATACGCAGTATTTT.

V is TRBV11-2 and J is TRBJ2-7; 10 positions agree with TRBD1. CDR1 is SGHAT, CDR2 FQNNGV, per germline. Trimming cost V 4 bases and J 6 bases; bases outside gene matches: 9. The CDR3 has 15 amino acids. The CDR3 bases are TGTGCCAGCAGCTCGACAGGGGGCCTAGATCGCGAGCAGTACTTC. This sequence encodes CASSSTGGLDREQYF.

The CDR3 nucleotides read TGTGCCAGCAGTCCTGAGGGGGCCGCAGATACGCAGTATTTT. Encoded protein: CASSPEGAADTQYF. The chain couples TRBV28 to TRBJ2-3; the match to TRBD1 covers 7 bases. The CDR3 length is 14 residues. CDR1 is MDHEN and CDR2 is SYDVKM in the germline V gene. Losses at the gene ends were 5 bases for V and 4 bases for J; bases not matched to a gene: 6.

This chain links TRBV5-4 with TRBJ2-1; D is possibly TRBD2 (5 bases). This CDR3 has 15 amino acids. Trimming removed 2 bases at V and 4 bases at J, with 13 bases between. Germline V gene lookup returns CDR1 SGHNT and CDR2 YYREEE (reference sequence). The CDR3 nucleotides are TGTGCCAGCAGCTTCCTCCCCTCGGGGTACAATGAGCAGTTCTTC. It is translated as CASSFLPSGYNEQFF.

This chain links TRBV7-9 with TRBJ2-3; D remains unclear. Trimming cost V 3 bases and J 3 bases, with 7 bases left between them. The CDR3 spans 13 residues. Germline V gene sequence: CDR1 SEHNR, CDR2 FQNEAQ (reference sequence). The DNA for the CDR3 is TGTGCCAGCAGCTTTACACTAACAGATACGCAGTATTTT. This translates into CASSFTLTDTQYF.

DNA of the CDR3: TGTGCCAGCAGCGGTTTCGGGGAGCTGTTTTTT. Translating gives CASSGFGELFF. This chain joins TRBV7-9 and TRBJ2-2; no clear D. This CDR3 comprises 11 residues. In germline, CDR1 is SEHNR, CDR2 FQNEAQ (reference sequence). V was cut by 5 bases and J by 7 bases, with 5 bases left in between.